The 31 T cell receptor beta chains reported below all come from one sample, sequenced in a study of T cell responses to AZD1222 COVID-19 vaccine. Sequencing was performed with immunoSEQ multiplex PCR; in TCRdb, only in-frame clones are kept and a portion is missing. The table records around 97,000 clones, 91% of them present only once. The sample here was peripheral blood, taken on day 0 of AZD1222 vaccination. These receptors were obtained from an adult in good health.

In this sample, this clone turned up a few times. The J gene is TRBJ2-1, the V gene TRBV21-1. TRBV21-1 has pseudogene status. This CDR3 is built from 14 residues. CDR3 residues: CASSKRVGHNEQFF. DNA of the CDR3: TGTGCCAGCAGCAAAAGGGTTGGCCACAATGAGCAGTTCTTC.

This chain's CDR3 is CASSRGQGGAFF. The CDR3 DNA reads as TGTGCCAGCAGTCGAGGACAGGGGGGAGCTTTCTTT. The chain uses TRBV28 and TRBJ1-1; 10 bases agree with TRBD1. Germline CDR1 MDHEN, CDR2 SYDVKM. The CDR3 is 12 amino acids. V was pared by 5 bases and J by 10 bases, with 4 bases of the junction left unmatched. The full variable domain, with the rest looked up from reference TRBV28 and TRBJ1-1, is DVKVTQSSRYLVKRTGEKVFLECVQDMDHENMFWYRQDPGLGLRLIYFSYDVKMKEKGDIPEGYSVSREKKERFSLILESASTNQTSMYLCASSRGQGGAFFGQGTRLTVV.

This chain joins TRBV7-2 and TRBJ2-2; D is possibly TRBD2 (6 bases). V was trimmed by 0 bases and J by 5 bases, leaving 7 bases between them. CDR1 and CDR2 from the germline V gene are SGHTA and FQGNSA. The length of the CDR3 is 14 residues. The CDR3 protein is CASSLAGGTGELFF. In nucleotides, the CDR3 is TGTGCCAGCAGCTTAGCCGGGGGTACCGGGGAGCTGTTTTTT.

This clone was detected only once. An end of the junction does not agree with germline; a read error may underlie this. The chain has TRBV20-1 and TRBJ1-2; maybe TRBD1 (6 bases). Germline loops: CDR1 DFQATT, CDR2 SNEGSKA (reference sequence). The CDR3 has 10 amino acids. CDR3: CSARRTESRF. In nucleotides, the CDR3 is TGCAGTGCGAGACGGACAGAATCCCGTTTC.

V is TRBV2 and J is TRBJ1-2; D is undetermined. V was cut by 2 bases and J by 8 bases, with 12 bases left in between. The germline CDR1 and CDR2 sequences are SNHLY and FYNNEI. The CDR3 totals 13 residues. CDR3 sequence (DNA): TGTGCCAGCAGTGAAACCCCCAGCGGGGGCTACACCTTC. As protein: CASSETPSGGYTF.

The chain links TRBV2 to TRBJ1-3; TRBD1 might be the D (5 bases). The CDR3 loop spans 14 amino acids. Germline V lookup: CDR1 SNHLY, CDR2 FYNNEI. V was shortened by 7 bases and J by 2 bases, with 12 bases between the two germline ends. In nucleotides, the CDR3 is TGTGCCAGCACCGGCGGGACTGCTGGAAACACCATATATTTT. Translation gives CASTGGTAGNTIYF.

This chain links TRBV7-2 with TRBJ2-2, with 8 bases that match TRBD1. Germline assignment: CDR1 SGHTA and CDR2 FQGNSA. The CDR3 runs 15 residues. J lost 2 bases, V lost 5 bases, and 4 bases had no gene match. CDR3 in DNA: TGTGCCAGCAGCCCCGGACAGGGCAACACCGGGGAGCTGTTTTTT. Translation: CASSPGQGNTGELFF.

The CDR3 loop reads CASSQVSGLAYEQYF. For the CDR3, the DNA is TGTGCCAGCAGCCAAGTTTCGGGACTAGCCTACGAGCAGTACTTC. V is TRBV14 and J is TRBJ2-7, with TRBD2 matching 8 bases. The CDR3 is 15 residues long. J lost 2 bases, V lost 1 base, and 4 bases had no gene match. CDR1 and CDR2 from the germline V gene are SGHDN and FVKESK.

The gene calls are TRBV9 and TRBJ2-5; the match to TRBD1 covers 8 bases. V gave up 0 bases and J gave up 2 bases; unmatched junction bases: 9. The CDR3 loop spans 17 amino acids. The germline V gene encodes CDR1 SGDLS and CDR2 YYNGEE. The CDR3 DNA is TGTGCCAGCAGCGTAGGAGGTCCAGGGACAGGACAAGAGACCCAGTACTTC. This codes for CASSVGGPGTGQETQYF.

The chain links TRBV7-8 to TRBJ1-1; D may be TRBD1 (6 bases). This CDR3 comprises 16 residues. CDR1 is SGHVS and CDR2 is FQNEAQ in the germline V gene. Between the trimmed V and J ends, which lost 1 base and 0 bases, there was a span of 12 bases. The CDR3 coding sequence is TGTGCCAGCAGCTTAGGCGTACAGGGCATGAACACTGAAGCTTTCTTT. As protein: CASSLGVQGMNTEAFF.

The chain couples TRBV18 to TRBJ1-2, with D tentatively TRBD1 (5 bases). The germline V gene has CDR1 KGHSH and CDR2 LQKENI. There are 15 residues in the CDR3. V lost 3 bases to trimming and J lost 4 bases, with 15 bases between them. The CDR3 here is CASSPRQHTAYGYTF. The CDR3 region has the DNA TGTGCCAGCTCACCCCGACAGCATACCGCCTATGGCTACACCTTC.

The rearrangement joins TRBV4-1 to TRBJ2-1; D is possibly TRBD1 or TRBD2 (5 bases each). The CDR3 has 16 residues. Trimming left V 3 bases short and J 0 bases short, with 12 bases between. Germline V lookup: CDR1 MGHRA, CDR2 YSYEKL. The CDR3 loop is CASSQGPGSSYNEQFF. The CDR3 DNA follows: TGCGCCAGCAGCCAGGGTCCAGGGAGCTCCTACAATGAGCAGTTCTTC.

The V call is TRBV6-1, the J call TRBJ2-1; 11 bases are a match to TRBD2. The CDR3 loop spans 15 amino acids. The trim removed 5 bases at V and 2 bases at J, leaving 2 bases unmatched. Germline CDR1 is MNHNS and CDR2 is SASEGT. This CDR3 is CASSSLAGAYNEQFF. The CDR3 DNA reads TGTGCCAGCAGTTCACTAGCGGGGGCCTACAATGAGCAGTTCTTC.

The gene calls are TRBV28 and TRBJ2-2; maybe TRBD2 (6 bases). The CDR3 length is 15 residues. CDR1 and CDR2 from the germline V gene are MDHEN and SYDVKM. The ends were cut back, 3 bases at V and 2 bases at J, with 10 bases in the middle. In DNA, the CDR3 is TGTGCCAGCAGTTTTGGAGGGATAAACACCGGGGAGCTGTTTTTT. This encodes CASSFGGINTGELFF.

The chain is built from TRBV4-2 and TRBJ2-1, with unresolved D. The ends were cut back, 6 bases at V and 0 bases at J, with 12 bases in the middle. Germline loops: CDR1 LGHNA, CDR2 YNFKEQ. CDR3 length: 15 residues. The CDR3 protein is CASRLSTPSYNEQFF. The CDR3 DNA reads as TGTGCCAGCAGACTATCGACTCCCTCCTACAATGAGCAGTTCTTC.

The J gene is TRBJ2-1, the V gene TRBV6-6, with 8 bases aligning to TRBD2. CDR1 and CDR2 (germline): MNHNY, SVGAGI (reference sequence). The J segment lost 12 bases and the V segment lost 2 bases, leaving 12 bases of the junction unmatched. The CDR3 runs to 15 residues. In DNA form, the CDR3 reads TGTGCCAGCAGTTACGTAGCGGGACCAACGTCAGGGCAGTTCTTC. It is translated as CASSYVAGPTSGQFF.

This chain joins TRBV3-1 (or the pseudogene TRBV3-2) and TRBJ2-7; 9 nucleotides align to TRBD2. CDR3 size: 14 residues. V shed 4 bases, J shed 6 bases, and the junction held 7 bases outside the gene matches. Germline V CDR1 and CDR2: LGHDT, YNNKEL (reference sequence). The CDR3 sequence: CASSPTRTSVEQYF. As DNA, the CDR3 is TGTGCCAGCAGCCCCACTCGGACTAGCGTCGAGCAGTACTTC.

The V gene is TRBV2, the J gene TRBJ1-4; unclear D gene. The V gene lost 6 bases and the J gene lost 11 bases, with 13 bases spanning the gap. CDR3 length: 12 amino acids. CDR1 is SNHLY, CDR2 FYNNEI, per germline. This CDR3 reads CASRRHEEKLFF. The CDR3 DNA is TGTGCCAGCAGACGACACGAGGAGAAACTGTTTTTT. The full variable domain, with the rest looked up from reference TRBV2 and TRBJ1-4, is EPEVTQTPSHQVTQMGQEVILRCVPISNHLYFYWYRQILGQKVEFLVSFYNNEISEKSEIFDDQFSVERPDGSNFTLKIRSTKLEDSAMYFCASRRHEEKLFFGSGTQLSVL.

The chain uses TRBV4-2 and TRBJ2-6; possibly TRBD1 for D (5 bases). There are 16 residues in the CDR3. The V gene's germline CDR1 is LGHNA and CDR2 YNFKEQ. The V gene lost 0 bases and the J gene lost 0 bases, with 6 bases spanning the gap. The CDR3 DNA reads TGTGCCAGCAGCCAAGACGACAGCTCTGGGGCCAACGTCCTGACTTTC. Amino acids: CASSQDDSSGANVLTF.

The V and J genes are TRBV6-6 and TRBJ2-7, with D possibly matching TRBD2 (5 bases). V was shortened by 10 bases and J by 5 bases, with 15 bases between the two germline ends. The CDR3 covers 12 residues. Germline values: CDR1 MNHNY, CDR2 SVGAGI (reference sequence). CDR3 DNA: TGTGCCATCCGCGGAGGTTTCAACGAGCAGTACTTC. Its protein product is CAIRGGFNEQYF.

This chain links TRBV19 with TRBJ2-3; D ambiguous. This CDR3 has 15 amino acids. Germline V CDR1 and CDR2: LNHDA, SQIVND (reference sequence). V was trimmed by 7 bases and J by 1 base, leaving 15 bases between them. The CDR3, as DNA: TGTGCCAGTACCCACCCCTCCGGACGCACAGATACGCAGTATTTT. It yields the protein CASTHPSGRTDTQYF.

The chain is built from TRBV6-1 and TRBJ1-4; D gene uncertain. Germline CDR1 and CDR2: MNHNS and SASEGT. V was shortened by 1 base and J by 15 bases, with 12 bases between the two germline ends. There are 12 residues in the CDR3. Here the CDR3 DNA reads TGTGCCAGCAGTGAAGTTCCCTTGAGAGTGTTTTTT. Its protein product is CASSEVPLRVFF.

The V and J genes are TRBV6-5 and TRBJ1-3; TRBD1 might be the D (5 bases). The CDR3 spans 13 residues. The V gene's germline CDR1 is MNHEY and CDR2 SVGAGI. V dropped 6 bases and J dropped 4 bases, with 10 bases sitting between them. The CDR3 DNA follows: TGTGCCAGCAGGGAGGGGTCAGGAAACACCATATATTTT. Protein product: CASREGSGNTIYF.

V gene TRBV5-1 combines with J gene TRBJ1-1, with 7 bases that match TRBD1. The CDR3 sequence is 13 residues long. Per the germline V gene, CDR1 is SGHRS and CDR2 is YFSETQ. Unmatched junction bases numbered 5, after V lost 5 bases and J lost 4 bases. The DNA of the CDR3 is TGCGCCAGCAGAATACAGGGGAGCACTGAAGCTTTCTTT. Its protein is CASRIQGSTEAFF.

The chain has TRBV28 and TRBJ1-5, with a weak D call TRBD1 (6 bases). The length of the CDR3 is 18 residues. Germline V gives CDR1 MDHEN, CDR2 SYDVKM. V dropped 7 bases and J dropped 4 bases, with 26 bases sitting between them. The CDR3 sequence: CASISHQGMGVMNQPQHF. The CDR3 DNA is TGTGCCAGCATTTCACATCAGGGGATGGGAGTTATGAATCAGCCCCAGCATTTT.

The J gene is TRBJ2-6, the V gene TRBV7-3; 8 bases are shared with TRBD1. V dropped 5 bases and J dropped 2; count of bases not matched to a gene: 11. The CDR3 is made up of 18 amino acids. Germline V gene lookup returns CDR1 SGHTA and CDR2 FQGTGA. CDR3 region: CASSPDRALYTGANVLTF. DNA of the CDR3: TGTGCCAGCAGCCCGGACAGGGCTTTATATACTGGGGCCAACGTCCTGACTTTC.

The V gene is TRBV19, the J gene TRBJ1-1, with D unresolved. The V end was cut by 0 bases, the J end by 7 bases, with 12 bases between. The CDR3 is made up of 14 amino acids. Germline lookup yields CDR1 LNHDA and CDR2 SQIVND (reference sequence). The CDR3 region has the DNA TGTGCCAGTAGTATAGATCCCGTAAGCAATGAAGCTTTCTTT. It codes for CASSIDPVSNEAFF.

V usage is TRBV12-3 or TRBV12-4 and J usage is TRBJ1-5; D is uncertain. CDR3 length: 13 residues. The ends were cut back, 6 bases at V and 2 bases at J, with 8 bases in the middle. CDR3 amino acids: CASSRTGNQPQHF. Written as DNA, the CDR3 is TGTGCCAGCAGCCGGACGGGCAATCAGCCCCAGCATTTT.

The chain recombines TRBV19 with TRBJ1-5, with a weak D call TRBD1 (5 bases). This CDR3 contains 16 residues. V lost 1 base and J 5 bases, leaving 15 bases between the germline ends. Looked up from germline, CDR1 is LNHDA and CDR2 is SQIVND (reference sequence). The CDR3 coding sequence is TGTGCCAGTAGTATAGTAAGTATGCAGGGACATCAGCCCCAGCATTTT. It translates to CASSIVSMQGHQPQHF.

The chain links TRBV7-3 to TRBJ2-1, with no clear D. Per the germline V gene, CDR1 is SGHTA and CDR2 is FQGTGA. This CDR3 region has 14 residues. V was clipped by 1 base and J by 0 bases, with 4 bases between them. The CDR3 sequence is CASSLSRSYNEQFF. In DNA, the CDR3 is TGTGCCAGCAGCTTAAGTCGCTCCTACAATGAGCAGTTCTTC.

In DNA form, the CDR3 reads TGTGCCAGCTCATCTCGACTAGCGGGAGGGCCGAATGAGCAGTTCTTC. It yields the protein CASSSRLAGGPNEQFF. The V call is TRBV18, the J call TRBJ2-1; 14 bases align to TRBD2. Germline CDR1 and CDR2: KGHSH and LQKENI. V was pared by 5 bases and J by 7 bases, with 7 bases of the junction left unmatched. The CDR3 loop spans 16 amino acids.